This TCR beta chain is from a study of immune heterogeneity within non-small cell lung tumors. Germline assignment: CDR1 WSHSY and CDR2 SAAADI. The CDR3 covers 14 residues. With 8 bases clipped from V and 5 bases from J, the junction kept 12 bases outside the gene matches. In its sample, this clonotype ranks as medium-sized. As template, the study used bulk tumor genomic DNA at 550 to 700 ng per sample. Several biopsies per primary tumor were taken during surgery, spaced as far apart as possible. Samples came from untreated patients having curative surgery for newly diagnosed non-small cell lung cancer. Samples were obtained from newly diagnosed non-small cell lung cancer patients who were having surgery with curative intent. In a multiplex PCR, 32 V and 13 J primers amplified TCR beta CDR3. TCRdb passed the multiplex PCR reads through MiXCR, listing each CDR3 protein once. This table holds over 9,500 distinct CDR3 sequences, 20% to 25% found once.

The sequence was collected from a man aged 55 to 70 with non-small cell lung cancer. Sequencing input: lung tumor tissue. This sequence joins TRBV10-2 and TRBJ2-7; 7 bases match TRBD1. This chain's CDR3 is CASPPTGNPHEQYF. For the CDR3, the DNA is TGCGCCAGCCCGCCGACAGGGAATCCCCACGAGCAGTACTTC.